This TCR beta chain is from a study of blood T cell repertoires in COVID-19 (dated by TCRdb to the early 2020s). In the study overall: The collaborator samples originated in the United States, Italy and Spain and spanned the acute and convalescent phases of COVID-19. The material from the prospective study consisted of cDNA or gDNA derived from T cells, B-cell-depleted T cells, or PBMCs. Subjects who had been exposed to COVID-19, were actively infected with it, or had recovered from it provided the deeply sampled blood TCRbeta repertoires that made up the dataset. The repertoires were released in a freely available public database intended as a resource for research on the immune response to SARS-CoV-2. Samples were obtained from the ongoing ImmuneRACE study (first 160 participants) and from about 1,300 subjects provided by 6 global collaborators. Sample metadata almost always included a de-identified subject ID, COVID-19 status, age in years and sex. HLA class I and class II types, where available, came from metadata supplied by the sample provider rather than from assay-based typing.

In the prospective study, participants were roughly 18 to 100 years old, resided in about two dozen geographic areas of the United States, and were enrolled through a virtual design. In the prospective study, participants were assigned to cohorts based on the clinical history participants reported in a screening survey and a study questionnaire. For ImmuneRACE Cohort 3, a participant was defined as recovered based on two consecutive negative NP/OP PCR tests, clearance by a healthcare professional, or resolution of symptoms. In the prospective study, mobile phlebotomists collected whole blood, serum and a nasopharyngeal or oropharyngeal swab from each participant. Additional blood draws and questionnaires over a roughly two-month period could optionally be provided by prospective study participants. Blood samples from the prospective study were shipped frozen or at room temperature prior to DNA extraction.

A remark on this clone: What this receptor recognizes is not known. Base qualities were left out, and no much larger clone turns up one base away.

The immunoSEQ Assay, a bias-controlled multiplex PCR, was used to amplify TCRbeta CDR3 regions from genomic DNA. Per the authors' processing: The number of nucleated cells in each sample was estimated by amplification of reference gene primers within the assay. Sequence reads were collapsed and filtered to measure the absolute abundance of every unique TCRbeta CDR3 rearrangement. For each sample, productive Simpson clonality was calculated as the square root of Simpson's diversity index across productive rearrangements. In TCRdb, the immuneACCESS table is reduced to in-frame sequences with V and J assigned. These tables do not hold every clone; where another copy was compared, an unresolved V gene accounts for under half, and the others remain unexplained. V, J and clone size reflect that table, while D and trimming were determined from the DNA. Present in this sample are 200,000 to 250,000 clones, roughly nine tenths of which were seen just once. The ten biggest clones cover about a tenth of the sample.

Here is what the overall study found, with its caveats: Clinical and demographic metadata were provided uncurated, with the amount varying by source and participant.

Input material: PBMCs or T cells enriched from blood (not recorded which). This TCR derives from a man aged 30-40 years who had recovered from COVID-19.

CDR3 protein: CSVGQGQDSSYEQYF. The bases read TGCAGCGTTGGACAAGGACAGGACAGCTCCTACGAGCAGTACTTC. Here the chain combines TRBV29-1 and TRBJ2-7; TRBD1 aligns with 7 central bases. CDR1 is given as SQVTM and CDR2 as ANQGSEA, both from the germline V gene. From its cysteine to its phenylalanine, the CDR3 spans 15 amino acids. Only the CDR3 portion is preserved as DNA: 45 bases, with reading frame beginning at the first base. Trimming leaves V shorter by 4 bases and J shorter by 0 bases, with the junction holding 9 bases beyond the gene matches.